This T cell receptor (beta chain) was found in a study of OX40 agonist ivuxolimab in advanced cancers. Study conclusions and caveats: Averaged across samples, CD8+ T cells carried more expanded clones than CD4+ did. Antigen specificity remained undetermined for the expanded peripheral T cells. Part of the nonresponder group also had normalized T-cell clonal expansion that was low.

With baseline, cycle 4 day 1, and cycle 7 day 1 as timepoints, blood was sampled. V dropped 1 base and J dropped 2 bases, with 20 bases sitting between them. CDR1 is MGHRA, CDR2 YSYEKL, per germline. The CDR3 has 18 residues. Assay used: immunoSEQ multiplex PCR; TCRdb lists only in-frame clones, some missing. The sample contains fewer than 65,000 clones, approximately 90% of which appear only once. Remarks on this clone: Its matching antigen is unknown.

The receptor comes from an adult with an advanced solid tumor such as melanoma, head and neck, liver or kidney cancer. The chain recombines TRBV4-1 with TRBJ1-1; D remains ambiguous. The sequenced sample was CD4+ or CD8+ T cells sorted from blood, obtained in a trial of the OX40 agonist ivuxolimab. CDR3 residues: CASSQVSWTTGINTEAFF. For the CDR3, the DNA is TGCGCCAGCAGCCAAGTGTCATGGACCACGGGAATAAACACTGAAGCTTTCTTT.